The T cell receptor beta chain described here comes from a study of T cell responses to AZD1222 COVID-19 vaccine. Notes on the study in general: CD4 TCRs linked to vaccination spanned spike, dominating at 160-218 and 743-854.

About this clone: Its matching antigen is unknown.

The protocol was immunoSEQ multiplex PCR, while the TCRdb copy is restricted to in-frame clones and leaves out a portion. The profile shows 150,000 or so clones, 90% of them singletons. This CDR3 has 14 amino acids. Per the germline V gene, CDR1 is SGHNT and CDR2 is YENEEA. Deletions cut 5 bases from V and 0 bases from J, with 9 bases between. The sample was peripheral blood, taken on day 0 of AZD1222 vaccination. The J gene is TRBJ2-3, the V gene TRBV11-3; D is uncertain. The sequence came from an adult in good health. The chain's CDR3 is CASSPGRSTDTQYF. DNA of the CDR3: TGTGCCAGCAGCCCCGGTAGAAGCACAGATACGCAGTATTTT.